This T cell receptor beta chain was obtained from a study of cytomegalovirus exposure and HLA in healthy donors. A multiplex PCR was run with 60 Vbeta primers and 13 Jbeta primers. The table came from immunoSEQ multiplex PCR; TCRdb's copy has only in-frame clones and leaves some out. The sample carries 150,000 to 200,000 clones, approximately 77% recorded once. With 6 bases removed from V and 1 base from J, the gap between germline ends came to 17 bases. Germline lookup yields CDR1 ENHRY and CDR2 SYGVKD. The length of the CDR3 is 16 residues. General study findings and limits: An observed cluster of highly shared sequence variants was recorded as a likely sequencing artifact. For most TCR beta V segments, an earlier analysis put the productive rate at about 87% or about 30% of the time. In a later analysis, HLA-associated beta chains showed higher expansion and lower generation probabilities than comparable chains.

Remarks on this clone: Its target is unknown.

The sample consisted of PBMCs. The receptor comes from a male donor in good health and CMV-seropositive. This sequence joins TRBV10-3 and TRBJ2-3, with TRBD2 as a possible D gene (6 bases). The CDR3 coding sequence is TGTGCCATCAGCCATAGGGGAGGAGGAGGCACAGATACGCAGTATTTT. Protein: CAISHRGGGGTDTQYF.